Below are 27 T cell receptor beta chains sequenced from a single sample in a study of shared T cell receptors in the human thymus (dated by TCRdb to the early 2020s). Library preparation was by the immunoSEQ multiplex PCR assay. The immuneACCESS repertoire file appears here via TCRdb, limited to in-frame rearrangements. These files lack a portion of the clones; in checked studies, under half of the deficit traces to unresolved V genes, and the cause of the others is not known. Counted in this sample were approximately 660,000 clones; roughly 90% of them appeared once. The ten largest clones represent about 0.01% of the sample. These sequences were also reported in another study, on human thymus T cells.

Sequencing used thymocytes. Source of these receptors: a boy less than two years old with a congenital heart defect. Donor details come from another sample of the same person, matched by shared clones.

This chain connects TRBV6-5 to TRBJ2-5, with TRBD1 matching 10 bases. Germline V gives CDR1 MNHEY, CDR2 SVGAGI. The length of the CDR3 is 16 residues. J gave up 5 bases and V 2 bases, and 8 bases lay outside the gene matches. DNA for the CDR3: TGTGCCAGCAGTTACCAAGGGACAGGGGATTACGAGACCCAGTACTTC. Translating gives CASSYQGTGDYETQYF.

CDR3 nucleotides: TGTGCCAGCAGTTACTCCGGCGGGAGAGAGACCCAGTACTTC. Amino acids: CASSYSGGRETQYF. The chain combines TRBV6-5 with TRBJ2-5; 7 nucleotides agree with TRBD2. The junction had 2 bases not matched to a gene; V was cut back by 0 bases and J by 4 bases. Germline V gives CDR1 MNHEY, CDR2 SVGAGI. The CDR3 extends over 14 amino acids.

The V call is TRBV5-1, the J call TRBJ1-1, with TRBD1 as a possible D gene (5 bases). V was trimmed by 10 bases and J by 3 bases, leaving 10 bases between them. This CDR3 is 11 amino acids long. The germline CDR1 and CDR2 sequences are SGHRS and YFSETQ. The CDR3 region is CACRGDTEAFF. CDR3 bases: TGCGCCTGTCGGGGGGACACTGAAGCTTTCTTT.

V is TRBV6-5 and J is TRBJ1-5, with D possibly matching TRBD1 (6 bases). Trimming removed 7 bases at V and 6 bases at J, with 13 bases between. The CDR3 runs 13 residues. Per germline, CDR1 MNHEY and CDR2 SVGAGI. The CDR3 region has the DNA TGTGCCAGCAATACAGGGAAGGGTCAGCCCCAGCATTTT. This translates into CASNTGKGQPQHF.

The chain combines TRBV7-2 with TRBJ1-2; 9 bases map to TRBD1. This CDR3 is built from 17 residues. Germline V lookup: CDR1 SGHTA, CDR2 FQGNSA. V dropped 4 bases and J dropped 5; count of bases not matched to a gene: 14. The CDR3: CASSSLVPRDRDYGYTF. CDR3 nucleotides: TGTGCCAGCAGCTCCCTCGTCCCCCGGGACAGGGATTATGGCTACACCTTC.

This rearrangement joins TRBV7-8 to TRBJ2-7, with 7 positions matching TRBD1. The CDR3 totals 14 residues. V was pared by 5 bases and J by 6 bases, with 10 bases of the junction left unmatched. Germline V gene data show CDR1 as SGHVS and CDR2 as FQNEAQ. In DNA, the CDR3 is TGTGCCAGCAGCCATGGGACAGTACCCTGCGAGCAGTACTTC. This encodes CASSHGTVPCEQYF.

This clone was counted only a few times. The rearrangement joins TRBV28 to TRBJ2-7, with a weak D call TRBD1 (5 bases). The V gene lost 7 bases and the J gene lost 7 bases, with 20 bases spanning the gap. Looked up from germline, CDR1 is MDHEN and CDR2 is SYDVKM. The CDR3 is 14 residues long. Here the CDR3 reads CASKGATVTGEQYF. The CDR3, as DNA: TGTGCCAGCAAAGGGGCGACCGTTACGGGTGAGCAGTACTTC.

This chain uses TRBV7-6 with TRBJ2-7; 9 bases map to TRBD1. The germline V gene encodes CDR1 SGHVS and CDR2 FNYEAQ. The CDR3 extends over 16 amino acids. With V trimmed by 5 bases and J by 2 bases, 10 bases remained unmatched. The CDR3 bases are TGTGCCAGCAGCCTCTGGGCCGGGACAGGGCCCTACGAGCAGTACTTC. It codes for CASSLWAGTGPYEQYF.

The rearrangement joins TRBV28 to TRBJ2-1, with TRBD1 as a possible D gene (7 bases). The V gene's germline CDR1 is MDHEN and CDR2 SYDVKM. Trimming stripped 5 bases from V and 5 bases from J, with 16 bases between. CDR3 length: 15 residues. The CDR3, as DNA: TGTGCCAGCAGTGGAGGGGGACAGCCGAACAATGAGCAGTTCTTC. Amino acid sequence: CASSGGGQPNNEQFF.

V is TRBV7-3 and J is TRBJ2-2, with 8 positions matching TRBD2. Germline CDR1 is SGHTA and CDR2 is FQGTGA. V dropped 0 bases and J dropped 5; count of bases not matched to a gene: 5. The CDR3 consists of 16 residues. In DNA, the CDR3 is TGTGCCAGCAGCTTAACCTTAGCGGGACGAACCGGGGAGCTGTTTTTT. It specifies CASSLTLAGRTGELFF.

This clone has just one count. The rearrangement joins TRBV6-1 to TRBJ2-7, with 7 bases that match TRBD1. The ends lost 3 bases at V and 0 bases at J; junction bases unmatched: 11. The CDR3 contains 17 residues. The V gene's germline CDR1 is MNHNS and CDR2 SASEGT. CDR3 sequence: CASSDAVRTGYSYEQYF. The CDR3 region has the DNA TGTGCCAGCAGTGACGCCGTTCGGACAGGCTACTCCTACGAGCAGTACTTC.

The V call is TRBV7-6, the J call TRBJ2-3, with 10 bases identical to TRBD2. CDR1 SGHVS and CDR2 FNYEAQ come from the germline V gene. V shed 1 base, J shed 2 bases, and the junction held 6 bases outside the gene matches. The CDR3 is 17 residues long. CDR3 DNA sequence: TGTGCCAGCAGCTTAGAACTAGCGGGGACGATCACAGATACGCAGTATTTT. Amino acids: CASSLELAGTITDTQYF.

The rearrangement links TRBV19 to TRBJ1-4, with a tentative D call TRBD1 (6 bases). This CDR3 is 18 amino acids long. Germline V gene data show CDR1 as LNHDA and CDR2 as SQIVND (reference sequence). V lost 4 bases and J lost 2, with 20 bases in between. The CDR3 region is CASSTIPGGGLTNEKLFF. CDR3 coding DNA: TGTGCCAGTAGTACCATTCCCGGGGGGGGGCTGACTAATGAAAAACTGTTTTTT.

The rearrangement joins TRBV2 to TRBJ2-7; tentative D call: TRBD2 (5 bases). Germline V CDR1 and CDR2: SNHLY, FYNNEI. The CDR3 is made up of 14 amino acids. V shed 4 bases and J shed 3 bases, with 13 bases lying between them. The CDR3, as DNA: TGTGCCAGCAGTGTTTTCCGGGAAGGCTACGAGCAGTACTTC. Protein sequence: CASSVFREGYEQYF.

The chain recombines TRBV28 with TRBJ2-7; 7 bases map to TRBD2. The CDR3 runs to 14 residues. Germline values: CDR1 MDHEN, CDR2 SYDVKM. J lost 0 bases, V lost 5 bases, and 4 bases had no gene match. The CDR3 is CASSPRGSSYEQYF. The CDR3 DNA reads as TGTGCCAGCAGTCCGCGGGGGAGCTCCTACGAGCAGTACTTC.

The CDR3 DNA is TGTGCCAGCTCACCAAAAACCCCTAAGGGGAGGGCAGCATTTCTAGCTTTCTTT. The encoded protein is CASSPKTPKGRAAFLAFF. The genes are TRBV18 and TRBJ1-1; D perhaps matches TRBD1 (5 bases). V dropped 2 bases and J dropped 10 bases, with 29 bases sitting between them. From germline, CDR1 is KGHSH and CDR2 LQKENI. The CDR3 totals 18 residues.

The chain combines TRBV10-2 with TRBJ2-5; TRBD2 is a possible D gene (7 bases). Germline assignment: CDR1 WSHSY and CDR2 SAAADI. This CDR3 region has 15 residues. Trimming took off 7 bases at V and 5 bases at J, with 20 bases between the two ends. CDR3 sequence: CASTRSGRGGETQYF. The CDR3 DNA sequence: TGCGCCAGCACCCGCTCAGGCAGGGGAGGGGAGACCCAGTACTTC.

The chain recombines TRBV29-1 with TRBJ2-7, with 8 bases identical to TRBD1. The J segment lost 5 bases and the V segment lost 3 bases, leaving 3 bases of the junction unmatched. The CDR3 sequence is 12 residues long. Germline V gene data show CDR1 as SQVTM and CDR2 as ANQGSEA. CDR3 in DNA: TGCAGCGTTGAGGACAGGGACCACGAGCAGTACTTC. Protein: CSVEDRDHEQYF.

The gene calls are TRBV28 and TRBJ1-2; D is unresolved. Germline assignment: CDR1 MDHEN and CDR2 SYDVKM. V was pared by 10 bases and J by 3 bases, with 18 bases between. This CDR3 has 14 residues. Here the CDR3 reads CATSPNERYYGYTF. The CDR3 DNA follows: TGTGCCACAAGCCCCAATGAACGGTACTATGGCTACACCTTC.

J is TRBJ1-3 and V is TRBV9, with D perhaps matching TRBD1 (6 bases). Germline values: CDR1 SGDLS, CDR2 YYNGEE. V lost 4 bases and J 0 bases, leaving 17 bases between the germline ends. This CDR3 region has 17 residues. CDR3 bases: TGTGCCAGCAGCAAAGGGGGTCCGATCCTCTCTGGAAACACCATATATTTT. Translated, it gives CASSKGGPILSGNTIYF.

V usage is TRBV29-1 and J usage is TRBJ2-5; 9 nucleotides align to TRBD2. The J call is doubtful: the DNA matches TRBJ2-7 better. The CDR3 extends over 14 amino acids. Germline V CDR1 and CDR2: SQVTM, ANQGSEA. The CDR3 DNA reads as TGCAGCGTTGGAGCTAGCGGGGCCTCCTACGAGCAGTACTTC. Translation gives CSVGASGASYEQYF.

The J gene is TRBJ2-7, the V gene TRBV7-9; D perhaps matches TRBD2 (5 bases). There are 14 residues in the CDR3. The germline gives CDR1 SEHNR, CDR2 FQNEAQ (reference sequence). Trimming took off 0 bases at V and 7 bases at J, with 13 bases between the two ends. This CDR3 reads CASSLATGPGEQYF. Written as DNA, the CDR3 is TGTGCCAGCAGCTTAGCGACCGGTCCGGGGGAGCAGTACTTC.

This chain connects TRBV29-1 to TRBJ2-3; no definite D call. The CDR3 is made up of 10 amino acids. Germline values: CDR1 SQVTM, CDR2 ANQGSEA. Trimming cost V 3 bases and J 6 bases, with 4 bases left between them. The CDR3 reads CSVDADTQYF. DNA of the CDR3: TGCAGCGTTGATGCGGATACGCAGTATTTT.

CDR3 amino acids: CASSRSRPERDRGRGTEAFF. The CDR3 DNA reads as TGTGCCAGCAGTAGATCAAGACCCGAACGGGACAGGGGGCGGGGGACTGAAGCTTTCTTT. The rearrangement uses TRBV27 and TRBJ1-1; TRBD1 matches at 12 bases. The J segment lost 5 bases and the V segment lost 5 bases, leaving 21 bases of the junction unmatched. This CDR3 is 20 amino acids long. Germline V gene data show CDR1 as MNHEY and CDR2 as SMNVEV (reference sequence).

The J gene is TRBJ2-7, the V gene TRBV14; D is unclear. The V gene's germline CDR1 is SGHDN and CDR2 FVKESK. V was clipped by 4 bases and J by 5 bases, with 12 bases between them. The length of the CDR3 is 13 residues. As DNA, the CDR3 is TGTGCCAGCAGCCGATCCCCAGGCCACGAGCAGTACTTC. The encoded protein is CASSRSPGHEQYF. The full variable domain, its missing parts supplied by reference TRBV14 and TRBJ2-7, is EAGVTQFPSHSVIEKGQTVTLRCDPISGHDNLYWYRRVMGKEIKFLLHFVKESKQDESGMPNNRFLAERTGGTYSTLKVQPAELEDSGVYFCASSRSPGHEQYFGPGTRLTVT.

The chain is built from TRBV2 and TRBJ2-4, with 9 bases identical to TRBD2. The ends lost 5 bases at V and 7 bases at J; junction bases unmatched: 12. The CDR3 runs to 16 residues. Germline V gene sequence: CDR1 SNHLY, CDR2 FYNNEI. For the CDR3, the DNA is TGTGCCAGCAGTAATCGGTGGGGCGGGAGGGGCAACATTCAGTACTTC. Amino acid sequence: CASSNRWGGRGNIQYF.

The CDR3 region is CASSFDRENEQFF. DNA of the CDR3: TGTGCCAGCAGTTTTGACAGGGAAAATGAGCAGTTCTTC. J is TRBJ2-1 and V is TRBV6-5, with 7 positions matching TRBD1. Per the germline V gene, CDR1 is MNHEY and CDR2 is SVGAGI. After removal of 4 bases from V and 7 bases from J, the junction contained 4 bases not matched to a gene. The CDR3 is 13 amino acids.